These T cell receptor beta chains were read from a single sample in a study of T cell responses to AZD1222 COVID-19 vaccine. The method was immunoSEQ multiplex PCR; TCRdb's version includes in-frame clones alone and lacks a portion of them. The sample carries about 110,000 clones, roughly 90% recorded once. The sample here was peripheral blood, taken 28 days after the second AZD1222 dose. All receptors come from an adult who received the AZD1222 COVID-19 vaccine. Each CDR3 is given with its conserved first and last residue. Fields, in order: CDR3 DNA, CDR3 protein, J gene, clone size, D gene, V gene. A D gene is named only where the DNA matches it firmly. Rows may omit the clone size; those that give it use once, few, many or a size class.

CDR3nt: TGTGCCAGCAGCCGGAGCCTGGTCGGGGAGCTGTTTTTT
CDR3aa: CASSRSLVGELFF
j_gene: TRBJ2-2
abundance: -
d_gene: -
v_gene: TRBV9

CDR3nt: TGTGCCAGCAGCTTGGGACAGGATGAAAAACTGTTTTTT
CDR3aa: CASSLGQDEKLFF
j_gene: TRBJ1-4
abundance: -
d_gene: -
v_gene: TRBV5-5

CDR3nt: TGTGCCAGCAGCCAGGGGACGGGGATGTACTACGAGCAGTACTTC
CDR3aa: CASSQGTGMYYEQYF
j_gene: TRBJ2-7
abundance: -
d_gene: -
v_gene: TRBV27

CDR3nt: TGCAGCGTTGTCTTAGACAGGGTGAACACTGAAGCTTTCTTT
CDR3aa: CSVVLDRVNTEAFF
j_gene: TRBJ1-1
abundance: -
d_gene: TRBD1
v_gene: TRBV29-1

CDR3nt: TGTGCCAGCAATGGGGGCACAGATACGCAGTATTTT
CDR3aa: CASNGGTDTQYF
j_gene: TRBJ2-3
abundance: once
d_gene: -
v_gene: TRBV27

CDR3nt: TGCAGTGCTAGTAGCTCCTACAATGAGCAGTTCTTC
CDR3aa: CSASSSYNEQFF
j_gene: TRBJ2-1
abundance: -
d_gene: -
v_gene: TRBV20-1

CDR3nt: TGTGCCAGCAGCCAGCGGGGTGGACGAAGCTCCTACAATGAGCAGTTCTTC
CDR3aa: CASSQRGGRSSYNEQFF
j_gene: TRBJ2-1
abundance: -
d_gene: TRBD2
v_gene: TRBV7-3

CDR3nt: TGTGCCAGCTCATCACAGGGGGCGCCGGGCACCGGGGAGCTGTTTTTT
CDR3aa: CASSSQGAPGTGELFF
j_gene: TRBJ2-2
abundance: once
d_gene: TRBD1
v_gene: TRBV18

CDR3nt: TGTGCCAGCAGTTCCCCACCAGCGGGAGCCTACGAGCAGTACTTC
CDR3aa: CASSSPPAGAYEQYF
j_gene: TRBJ2-7
abundance: -
d_gene: TRBD2
v_gene: TRBV28

CDR3nt: TGTGCCAGCAGCTTAATCGCGGCCAGCTCCTACGAGCAGTACTTC
CDR3aa: CASSLIAASSYEQYF
j_gene: TRBJ2-7
abundance: -
d_gene: -
v_gene: TRBV7-2

CDR3nt: TGTGCCAGCAGGGCCCGGGACAGGGTCACCTACGAGCAGTACTTC
CDR3aa: CASRARDRVTYEQYF
j_gene: TRBJ2-7
abundance: -
d_gene: TRBD1
v_gene: TRBV28

CDR3nt: TGTGCCAGCGACAGGGGGCCAAATTCACCCCTCCACTTT
CDR3aa: CASDRGPNSPLHF
j_gene: TRBJ1-6
abundance: -
d_gene: TRBD1
v_gene: TRBV19

CDR3nt: TGTGCCAGCAGCTTAGGCAGAAACAATCAGCCCCAGCATTTT
CDR3aa: CASSLGRNNQPQHF
j_gene: TRBJ1-5
abundance: once
d_gene: -
v_gene: TRBV13

CDR3nt: TGTGCCGCATACCGGGACAGGGGCTACGAGCAGTACTTC
CDR3aa: CAAYRDRGYEQYF
j_gene: TRBJ2-7
abundance: -
d_gene: TRBD1
v_gene: TRBV6-5

CDR3nt: TGTTTTGAGACAGGGGGCTACGAGCAGTACTTC
CDR3aa: CFETGGYEQYF
j_gene: TRBJ2-7
abundance: once
d_gene: TRBD1
v_gene: TRBV11-2

CDR3nt: TGTGCCAGCACGCCGGAGGCGGTCCCCGGGCAGTTCTTC
CDR3aa: CASTPEAVPGQFF
j_gene: TRBJ2-1
abundance: -
d_gene: -
v_gene: TRBV7-9

CDR3nt: TGTGCCAGCAGCTCGACAACTAGCGGGAGGGCCCGTGAGCAGTTCTTC
CDR3aa: CASSSTTSGRAREQFF
j_gene: TRBJ2-1
abundance: -
d_gene: TRBD2
v_gene: TRBV11-3

CDR3nt: TGTGCCAGCAGCCAACTAAGGTCCGGGGGTACTAATGAAAAACTGTTTTTT
CDR3aa: CASSQLRSGGTNEKLFF
j_gene: TRBJ1-4
abundance: -
d_gene: -
v_gene: TRBV3-1/TRBV3-2

CDR3nt: TGTGCCAGCAGTTATGGACAGGGGATCACCGGGGAGCTGTTTTTT
CDR3aa: CASSYGQGITGELFF
j_gene: TRBJ2-2
abundance: -
d_gene: TRBD1
v_gene: TRBV6-2/TRBV6-3

CDR3nt: TGCGCCAGCAGCTTGGCTAGCGGGGGTACCACCGGGGAGCTGTTTTTT
CDR3aa: CASSLASGGTTGELFF
j_gene: TRBJ2-2
abundance: -
d_gene: TRBD2
v_gene: TRBV5-1

CDR3nt: TGTGCCAGCAGTTCCTCACTAGCGGGAGCCTACGAGCAGTACTTC
CDR3aa: CASSSSLAGAYEQYF
j_gene: TRBJ2-7
abundance: -
d_gene: TRBD2
v_gene: TRBV27

CDR3nt: TGTGCCAGCTCACCTGGACTAGCGCTCTACGAGCAGTACTTC
CDR3aa: CASSPGLALYEQYF
j_gene: TRBJ2-7
abundance: -
d_gene: TRBD2
v_gene: TRBV18

CDR3nt: TGTGCCAGCAGCTTGAGGGACAATGGAAACACCATATATTTT
CDR3aa: CASSLRDNGNTIYF
j_gene: TRBJ1-3
abundance: once
d_gene: -
v_gene: TRBV5-5

CDR3nt: TGTGCCAGCAGTCGTGACCCCGGGGAGCTGTTTTTT
CDR3aa: CASSRDPGELFF
j_gene: TRBJ2-2
abundance: once
d_gene: -
v_gene: TRBV5-6

CDR3nt: TGTGCCACCAGCAGAGATTGGGGCGAAGAGACCCAGTACTTC
CDR3aa: CATSRDWGEETQYF
j_gene: TRBJ2-5
abundance: -
d_gene: -
v_gene: TRBV15

CDR3nt: TGTGCCAGTCATACGGCGGGGGAGCAGTACTTC
CDR3aa: CASHTAGEQYF
j_gene: TRBJ2-7
abundance: -
d_gene: -
v_gene: TRBV28

CDR3nt: TGTGCCAGCAGCTTAGGGTGGGCACGCCCGGGAAACACCATATATTTT
CDR3aa: CASSLGWARPGNTIYF
j_gene: TRBJ1-3
abundance: -
d_gene: -
v_gene: TRBV11-2

CDR3nt: TGTGCCACCAAATACAGGGGGCCAGATACGCAGTATTTT
CDR3aa: CATKYRGPDTQYF
j_gene: TRBJ2-3
abundance: -
d_gene: TRBD1
v_gene: TRBV13